This T cell receptor beta chain is from a study of blood T cell repertoires in COVID-19. Study-level background: Nucleic acid was either cDNA or gDNA, and it came from T cells, B-cell-depleted T cells, or PBMCs.

TCRdb's table, derived via immunoSEQ multiplex PCR, lists solely in-frame clones and lacks some. The sample contains 130,000 to 150,000 clones, roughly nine tenths of which appear only once. The CDR3 extends over 14 amino acids. V lost 5 bases and J lost 9, with 17 bases in between. Germline V gene sequence: CDR1 SGHVS, CDR2 FQNEAQ. The specimen sequenced was peripheral blood. The sequence was collected from a man aged 18-30 years with COVID-19, enrolled during active disease. The chain joins TRBV7-8 to TRBJ1-5; TRBD1 might be the D (6 bases). CDR3 bases: TGTGCCAGCAGCCATTCCAGGGGTTACGGGCCCCAGCATTTT. Amino acids: CASSHSRGYGPQHF.